Below, 12 T cell receptor beta chains from the same sample are listed, as sequenced in a study of cytomegalovirus exposure and HLA in healthy donors. PCR involved 60 Vbeta and 13 Jbeta primers. Here immunoSEQ multiplex PCR was the method, and the copy in TCRdb shows in-frame clones only, minus some. There are roughly 100,000 clones in the sample; around 76% occur only once, and approximately 8% lies in the top ten. Source material: PBMCs. These receptors were collected from a man aged 40-55 years in good health and CMV-seropositive.

The genes are TRBV28 and TRBJ2-5; 10 bases line up with TRBD2. Trimming took 6 bases from V and 4 from J; bases not matched to a gene: 14. The CDR3 is 17 residues long. The germline gives CDR1 MDHEN, CDR2 SYDVKM. This chain's CDR3 is CASRGRRVAGGRETQYF. The CDR3 coding sequence is TGTGCCAGCAGGGGAAGGCGGGTAGCGGGGGGACGAGAGACCCAGTACTTC.

Regarding this clone: Sequence at one end of the junction differs from germline and may be a read error. This sample includes further DNA sequences coding for the same CDR3. This sequence joins TRBV18 and TRBJ1-1; 9 nucleotides align to TRBD1. The CDR3 runs 17 residues. The germline V gene has CDR1 KGHSH and CDR2 LQKENI. The CDR3: CASSPRAAGTGLTEAFF. CDR3 sequence (DNA): TGTGCCAGCTCACCCCGCGCCGCAGGGACAGGGCTGACTGAAGCTTTTTTT.

The chain links TRBV28 to TRBJ2-5, with D perhaps matching TRBD2 (5 bases). Per germline, CDR1 MDHEN and CDR2 SYDVKM. With 5 bases removed from V and 4 bases from J, the gap between germline ends came to 17 bases. The CDR3 is 15 amino acids. Written as DNA, the CDR3 is TGTGCCAGCAGTCCCGAACTCGGGGTCGGAGAGACCCAGTACTTC. Its protein is CASSPELGVGETQYF. Combining the CDR3 with reference TRBV28 and TRBJ2-5 gives the whole variable domain DVKVTQSSRYLVKRTGEKVFLECVQDMDHENMFWYRQDPGLGLRLIYFSYDVKMKEKGDIPEGYSVSREKKERFSLILESASTNQTSMYLCASSPELGVGETQYFGPGTRLLVL.

The CDR3 DNA sequence: TGTGCCAGCAGCTTACAGCCGGGACATAATGAAAAACTGTTTTTT. Its protein is CASSLQPGHNEKLFF. The V call is TRBV7-8, the J call TRBJ1-4, with a weak D call TRBD1 (6 bases). The CDR3 extends over 15 amino acids. V dropped 2 bases and J dropped 4 bases, with 11 bases sitting between them. Germline-derived CDR1 and CDR2 are SGHVS and FQNEAQ.

The chain recombines TRBV19 with TRBJ2-1; D uncertain. The germline gives CDR1 LNHDA, CDR2 SQIVND (reference sequence). V lost 1 base and J lost 7, with 8 bases in between. CDR3 length equals 13 residues. CDR3 sequence reads: CASSIGLSNEQFF. CDR3 nucleotides: TGTGCCAGTAGTATAGGACTGTCGAATGAGCAGTTCTTC.

Details on this clone: A junction boundary mismatches the germline segment, possibly from a read error. The rearrangement joins TRBV6-5 to TRBJ1-2, with 8 bases fitting TRBD1. This CDR3 is built from 13 residues. Germline loops: CDR1 MNHEY, CDR2 SVGAGI. This CDR3 reads CAGSRRQGSGYTF. CDR3 coding DNA: TGTGCCGGCAGCCGGAGACAGGGGTCCGGCTACACCTTC.

This rearrangement joins TRBV10-3 to TRBJ1-4; TRBD1 is a possible D gene (5 bases). The CDR3 is made up of 14 amino acids. Looked up from germline, CDR1 is ENHRY and CDR2 is SYGVKD. V lost 2 bases to trimming and J lost 8 bases, with 12 bases between them. DNA of the CDR3: TGTGCCATCAGTGAGGCCAGGGAAGGGGAAAAACTGTTTTTT. The encoded protein is CAISEAREGEKLFF.

This clone is medium-sized within its sample. V is TRBV7-2 and J is TRBJ2-2; D possibly corresponds to TRBD2 (5 bases). This CDR3 has 14 amino acids. V lost 1 base, J lost 8 bases, and 11 bases lay in between. The germline V gene has CDR1 SGHTA and CDR2 FQGNSA. CDR3 coding DNA: TGTGCCAGCAGCTTAGATGGCCCGGGGGGGGAGCTGTTTTTT. This encodes CASSLDGPGGELFF.

The rearrangement joins TRBV28 to TRBJ1-1; a possible D gene is TRBD1 (5 bases). The CDR3 totals 11 residues. Trimming removed 11 bases at V and 5 bases at J, with 12 bases between. Germline V gene data show CDR1 as MDHEN and CDR2 as SYDVKM. The CDR3 bases are TGTGCCTGGGGGGTATGGACTGAAGCTTTCTTT. Translating it yields CAWGVWTEAFF.

This chain joins TRBV5-1 and TRBJ1-1; tentative D call: TRBD1 (6 bases). V lost 0 bases and J lost 2, with 8 bases in between. Germline CDR1 is SGHRS and CDR2 is YFSETQ. The CDR3 runs 14 residues. The CDR3 nucleotides read TGCGCCAGCAGCTTGGCGGACAGCAACACTGAAGCTTTCTTT. Its protein product is CASSLADSNTEAFF.

This chain uses TRBV6-6 with TRBJ2-1; 10 bases are shared with TRBD2. The germline V gene encodes CDR1 MNHNY and CDR2 SVGAGI (reference sequence). CDR3 length equals 14 residues. With 5 bases clipped from V and 7 bases from J, the junction kept 5 bases outside the gene matches. The CDR3 DNA is TGTGCCAGCAGTAGCGGGAGGGGGGTGAATGAGCAGTTCTTC. Its protein product is CASSSGRGVNEQFF.

A note on this clone: The junction differs from germline at one of its ends, possibly a read error. The chain employs TRBV7-9 and TRBJ2-1; D is unclear. The CDR3 is 13 amino acids. Germline CDR1 and CDR2: SEHNR and FQNEAQ (reference sequence). This CDR3 reads CASSLGAHKEQFF. CDR3 bases: TGTGCCAGCAGCTTAGGGGCGCACAAGGAGCAGTTCTTC.